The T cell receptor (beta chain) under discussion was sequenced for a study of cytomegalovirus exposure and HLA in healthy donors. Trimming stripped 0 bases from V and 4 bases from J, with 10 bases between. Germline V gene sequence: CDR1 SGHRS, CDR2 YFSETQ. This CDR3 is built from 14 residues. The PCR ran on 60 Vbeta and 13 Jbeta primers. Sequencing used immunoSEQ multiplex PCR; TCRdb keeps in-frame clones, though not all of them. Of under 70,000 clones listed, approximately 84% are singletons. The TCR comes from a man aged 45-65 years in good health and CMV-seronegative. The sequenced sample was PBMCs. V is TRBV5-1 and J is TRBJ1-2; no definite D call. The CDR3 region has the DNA TGCGCCAGCAGCTTGGGAGGGAACCTCTATGGCTACACCTTC. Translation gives CASSLGGNLYGYTF. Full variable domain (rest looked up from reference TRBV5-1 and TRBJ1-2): KAGVTQTPRYLIKTRGQQVTLSCSPISGHRSVSWYQQTPGQGLQFLFEYFSETQRNKGNFPGRFSGRQFSNSRSEMNVSTLELGDSALYLCASSLGGNLYGYTFGSGTRLTVV.